This TCR beta chain was sequenced for a study of cytomegalovirus exposure and HLA in healthy donors. Study conclusions and caveats: Listed as cytomegalovirus-associated were about 160 TCR beta chains. Specific recognition of CMV antigens was confirmed in vitro for a few chains (all CMV-associated). Diagnosis of cytomegalovirus status made by the classifier reportedly showed high specificity and sensitivity.

Per the germline V gene, CDR1 is SGHNT and CDR2 is YYREEE (reference sequence). The CDR3 extends over 14 amino acids. V lost 4 bases and J lost 1, with 10 bases in between. The donors gave bone marrow, and they were healthy. Primers included in the PCR were 60 Vbeta and 13 Jbeta primers. Profiled with immunoSEQ multiplex PCR; TCRdb holds only in-frame clones, not every one. The sample shows 150,000 or so clones, around 73% of them seen only once. Details on this clone: What it recognizes is unknown.

The sample was PBMCs. The clonotype originates from a woman between 18 and 29 years old in good health and CMV-seronegative. The chain combines TRBV5-4 with TRBJ2-3, with D unresolved. Here the CDR3 DNA reads TGTGCCAGCAGCCCACACCCTGGCACAGATACGCAGTATTTT. Translated: CASSPHPGTDTQYF.